This record covers a single T cell receptor (beta chain). At the DNA level, this CDR3 is encoded by other sequences in the same sample as well. V gave up 2 bases and J gave up 3 bases; unmatched junction bases: 3. This CDR3 has 14 residues. Germline V gives CDR1 KGHSH, CDR2 LQKENI. This specimen comes from a study of blood T cell repertoires in COVID-19. Study-wide context: The study drew acute and convalescent COVID-19 samples from the United States, Italy and Spain.

It was during active infection that Seattle patients were enrolled and then longitudinally followed. Per the authors' pipeline: Reference gene primer amplification gave nucleated cell count estimates. Repertoires were generated with immunoSEQ multiplex PCR, while TCRdb's copy carries only in-frame clones and drops some. V and J calls and clone size are given by that table; D and trimming were obtained from the DNA. The top ten clones hold about 1.6% of a sample with under 450,000 clones, approximately 90% of them seen once. Material: peripheral blood. The clonotype was recovered from a woman between 35 and 50 years old with COVID-19, enrolled during active disease. The V gene is TRBV18, the J gene TRBJ1-2; 7 nucleotides align to TRBD1. CDR3 residues: CASSPTGTDYGYTF. The CDR3, as DNA: TGTGCCAGCTCACCAACCGGGACAGACTATGGCTACACCTTC. Supplemented by reference TRBV18 and TRBJ1-2, the full variable domain reads NAGVMQNPRHLVRRRGQEARLRCSPMKGHSHVYWYRQLPEEGLKFMVYLQKENIIDESGMPKERFSAEFPKEGPSILRIQQVVRGDSAAYFCASSPTGTDYGYTFGSGTRLTVV.